Here is one T cell receptor beta chain with its context. Its antigen has not been determined. Base qualities are not provided; no much larger clone lies one nucleotide away. The data belong to a study of tumor-infiltrating lymphocytes in primary liver carcinoma (dated by TCRdb to about 2017). As for the study more broadly: Between late 2015 and March 2016, five patients in China with histopathologically diagnosed primary liver carcinoma had surgical resection. Of the five patients (three men and two women, aged 30 to 69 years), four had hepatocellular carcinoma and one had combined HCC and intrahepatic cholangiocarcinoma. The five patients had tumors staged T1-T3 N0M0, with maximum diameters ranging from about 4 to 11 cm. Samples yielded roughly 3.65 to 7.5 million productive TCRbeta reads; read depth did not differ significantly between tissue types. TCRbeta repertoire sequencing, expression microarrays and whole-exome sequencing were combined in the study across five regions of each liver tumor, with adjacent normal tissue and blood also included. TCRbeta repertoire sequencing covered about 35 specimens from 5 patients: roughly 25 tumor regions, 5 adjacent noncancerous liver tissues and 5 peripheral blood samples. Repertoires from technical replicates were highly reproducible, with mean shared-clone rates approximately 0.9 and correlation coefficients above 0.98. The full study reports these points: The top 250 clones made up a significantly larger repertoire fraction in tumors than in blood (p = 0.039). Because sequencing covered only the TCR beta chain and unpaired alpha chains were not captured, true repertoire diversity is likely underestimated. Since the samples were bulk and unsorted, there was no way to compare CD4+ and CD8+ T cell repertoires. Consistent with antigen-driven expansion, pairs of tumor regions showed higher repertoire overlap (mean approximately 35%) than either tumor-adjacent pairs (about 17%) or tumor-blood pairs (about 15%). Only a few patients were included in the study, and the authors note that the findings should be validated in a larger study.

A constant-region primer and ProtoScript II reverse transcriptase were used to reverse-transcribe TCRbeta-specific cDNA from roughly 500 ng total RNA. Three nested multiplex PCR rounds, following a slightly modified ARM-PCR procedure, were used to build the TCRbeta libraries. The first two PCR rounds used multiplex TRBV1-TRBV30 forward primers with a Cbeta reverse primer, each for approximately 9 cycles. A final 25-cycle PCR with Deep VentR polymerase added sample barcodes and Illumina adapters. Amplicons of 200-500 bp were gel-purified with a QIAquick gel extraction kit before sequencing. The TCRbeta amplicons were sequenced with 250-bp paired-end reads on an Illumina HiSeq 2500. The original pipeline was this. Reads were quality-trimmed with Trimmomatic v0.33, and paired reads were merged with FLASH v1.2.11 to recover full CDR3 sequences. V, D and J germline segments were assigned to the rearranged TCRbeta sequences by MiGEC v1.2.1b. Clonotype statistics, along with Shannon-Wiener diversity indices, were calculated using VDJtools v1.0.0. Except for diversity analysis, only each sample's 250 most abundant clonotypes were used in subsequent analyses to reduce sampling bias. TCRdb reworked the public reads: Q25 trimming with fastp, MiXCR clone assembly, productive beta chains retained. Each entry is one CDR3 protein sequence, shown with its most common DNA and genes. TCRdb's processing, not the authors' own work, is the source of the V and J calls. This sample has about 180,000 distinct CDR3 sequences in its table, and about 55% of those were observed once. The top ten constitute 72% of the sample.

A distance of 11 bases separates the germline ends of V and J, which lose 2 bases and 7 bases respectively. Taken from cysteine to phenylalanine, the CDR3 has 14 residues. Only the CDR3 region is kept as DNA, spanning 42 bases read in frame from base 1. TRIzol reagent was used to extract blood RNA from unsorted whole blood, while the DNeasy Blood & Tissue kit provided the germline DNA. Patients had chronic HBV infection and were treatment-naive at sampling. Before surgery, about 4 milliliters of peripheral blood were collected into K2EDTA tubes. The sequenced material came from peripheral blood. The rearrangement combines TRBV12-3 or TRBV12-4 with TRBJ1-4; D gene: possibly TRBD1, on 5 matching bases. The receptor was isolated from a man aged 35-49 years with primary liver carcinoma and hepatitis B virus infection. The DNA is as follows: TGTGCCAGCAGTTTAAGAGGGAGGGGTGAAAAACTGTTTTTT. The translation is CASSLRGRGEKLFF.